This passage covers 7 T cell receptor beta chains from one sample sequenced in a study of CD8+ T cells in alopecia areata. Treatment meaning: oral pan-JAK inhibitor, 5-10 mg twice daily. Following extraction, RNA underwent reverse transcription to cDNA, which served as the sequencing template. TCRdb's copy holds only in-frame clones and misses some; the assay was immunoSEQ multiplex PCR. This sample has approximately 110,000 clones; approximately 54% occur once, and the top ten carry more than 9%. Here the sequenced sample was CD8+ T cells sorted from blood, taken at week 24, from a patient treated with tofacitinib. These receptors all come from a human donor with alopecia areata.

The chain links TRBV25-1 to TRBJ1-1, with a weak D call TRBD1 (5 bases). Germline loops: CDR1 MGHDK, CDR2 SYGVNS. The CDR3 has 15 residues. Trimming left V 3 bases short and J 4 bases short, with 15 bases between. The CDR3 spells CASSDPSSGATEAFF. The CDR3 region has the DNA TGTGCCAGCAGTGACCCCTCAAGTGGGGCCACTGAAGCTTTCTTT.

The chain has TRBV30 and TRBJ2-7; the D gene could be TRBD1 or TRBD2 (6 bases each). Germline V gene lookup returns CDR1 GTSNPN and CDR2 SVGIG (reference sequence). The CDR3 covers 13 residues. Trimming removed 7 bases from V and 2 bases from J, with 15 bases in between. CDR3: CAYLEGDAYEQYF. The DNA of the CDR3 is TGTGCCTACTTGGAGGGGGACGCCTACGAGCAGTACTTC.

This rearrangement joins TRBV13 to TRBJ1-2, with a possible D match to TRBD1 (5 bases). The CDR3 totals 12 residues. The V end lost 4 bases, the J end lost 7 bases, and 10 bases lay between the germline ends. Germline loops: CDR1 PRHDT, CDR2 FYEKMQ (reference sequence). The CDR3 DNA reads TGTGCCAGCAGCTCACAGGCATTTGGCTACACCTTC. Protein sequence: CASSSQAFGYTF.

This clone was counted a few times. The J gene is TRBJ2-7, the V gene TRBV27; 11 bases line up with TRBD1. The germline CDR1 and CDR2 sequences are MNHEY and SMNVEV (reference sequence). The CDR3 is 15 amino acids. V lost 5 bases, J lost 5 bases, and 8 bases stayed unmatched. CDR3 loop: CASSRPGTGGDEQYF. In nucleotides, the CDR3 is TGTGCCAGCAGTCGTCCCGGGACAGGGGGTGACGAGCAGTACTTC.

The chain has TRBV7-9 and TRBJ2-3, with D unresolved. Trimming removed 7 bases at V and 2 bases at J, with 7 bases between. CDR3 length equals 12 residues. CDR1 is SEHNR and CDR2 is FQNEAQ in the germline V gene (reference sequence). CDR3 DNA sequence: TGTGCCAGCATTGGAGTCACAGATACGCAGTATTTT. Encoded protein: CASIGVTDTQYF.

The rearrangement joins TRBV4-1 to TRBJ1-5; no firm D call. The CDR3 totals 15 residues. With 1 base removed from V and 0 bases from J, the gap between germline ends came to 7 bases. Germline V CDR1 and CDR2: MGHRA, YSYEKL. CDR3 sequence (DNA): TGCGCCAGCAGCCAAGGACGGTATAGCAATCAGCCCCAGCATTTT. Translation: CASSQGRYSNQPQHF.

The chain joins TRBV4-1 to TRBJ1-2; 8 bases agree with TRBD1. The CDR3 length is 15 residues. V lost 1 base, J lost 5 bases, and 6 bases stayed unmatched. In germline, CDR1 is MGHRA, CDR2 YSYEKL. CDR3 coding DNA: TGCGCCAGCAGCCAAGTTCAGGGGGCGACGTATGGCTACACCTTC. It encodes CASSQVQGATYGYTF.